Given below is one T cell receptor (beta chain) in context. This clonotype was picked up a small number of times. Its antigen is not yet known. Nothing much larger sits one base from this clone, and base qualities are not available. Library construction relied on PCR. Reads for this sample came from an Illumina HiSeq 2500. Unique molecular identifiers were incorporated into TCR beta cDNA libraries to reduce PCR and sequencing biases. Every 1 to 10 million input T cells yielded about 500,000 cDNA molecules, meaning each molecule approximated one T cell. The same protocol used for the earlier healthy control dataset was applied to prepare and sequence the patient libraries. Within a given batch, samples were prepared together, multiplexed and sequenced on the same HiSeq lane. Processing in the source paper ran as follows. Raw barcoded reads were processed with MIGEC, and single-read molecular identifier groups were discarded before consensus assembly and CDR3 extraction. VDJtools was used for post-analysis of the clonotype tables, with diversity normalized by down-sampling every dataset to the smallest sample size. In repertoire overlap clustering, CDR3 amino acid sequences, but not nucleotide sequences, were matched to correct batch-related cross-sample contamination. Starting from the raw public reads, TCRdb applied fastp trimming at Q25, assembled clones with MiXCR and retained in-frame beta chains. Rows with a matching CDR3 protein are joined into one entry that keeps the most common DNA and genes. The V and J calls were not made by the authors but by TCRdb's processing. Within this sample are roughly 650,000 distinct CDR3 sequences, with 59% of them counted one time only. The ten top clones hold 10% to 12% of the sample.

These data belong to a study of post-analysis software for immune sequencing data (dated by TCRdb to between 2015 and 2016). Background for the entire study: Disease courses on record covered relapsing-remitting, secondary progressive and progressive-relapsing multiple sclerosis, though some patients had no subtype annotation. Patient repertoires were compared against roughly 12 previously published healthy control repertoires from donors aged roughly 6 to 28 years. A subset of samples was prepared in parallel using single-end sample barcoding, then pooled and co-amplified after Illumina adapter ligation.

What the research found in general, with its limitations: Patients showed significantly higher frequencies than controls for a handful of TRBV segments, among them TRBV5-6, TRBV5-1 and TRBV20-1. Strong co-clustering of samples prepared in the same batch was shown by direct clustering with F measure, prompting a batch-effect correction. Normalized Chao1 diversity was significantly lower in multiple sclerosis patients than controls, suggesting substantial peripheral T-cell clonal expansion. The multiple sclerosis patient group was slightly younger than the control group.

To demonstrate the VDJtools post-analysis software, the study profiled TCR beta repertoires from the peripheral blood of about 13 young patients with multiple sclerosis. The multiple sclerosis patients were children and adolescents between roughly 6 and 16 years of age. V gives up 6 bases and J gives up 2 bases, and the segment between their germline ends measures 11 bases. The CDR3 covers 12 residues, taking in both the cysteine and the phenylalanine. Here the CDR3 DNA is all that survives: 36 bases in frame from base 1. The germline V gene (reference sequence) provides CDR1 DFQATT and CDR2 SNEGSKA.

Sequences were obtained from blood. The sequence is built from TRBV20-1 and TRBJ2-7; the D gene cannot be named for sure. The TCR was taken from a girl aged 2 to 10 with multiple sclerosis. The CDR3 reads CSAPGTAYEQYF. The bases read TGCAGTGCCCCCGGAACAGCCTACGAGCAGTACTTC.